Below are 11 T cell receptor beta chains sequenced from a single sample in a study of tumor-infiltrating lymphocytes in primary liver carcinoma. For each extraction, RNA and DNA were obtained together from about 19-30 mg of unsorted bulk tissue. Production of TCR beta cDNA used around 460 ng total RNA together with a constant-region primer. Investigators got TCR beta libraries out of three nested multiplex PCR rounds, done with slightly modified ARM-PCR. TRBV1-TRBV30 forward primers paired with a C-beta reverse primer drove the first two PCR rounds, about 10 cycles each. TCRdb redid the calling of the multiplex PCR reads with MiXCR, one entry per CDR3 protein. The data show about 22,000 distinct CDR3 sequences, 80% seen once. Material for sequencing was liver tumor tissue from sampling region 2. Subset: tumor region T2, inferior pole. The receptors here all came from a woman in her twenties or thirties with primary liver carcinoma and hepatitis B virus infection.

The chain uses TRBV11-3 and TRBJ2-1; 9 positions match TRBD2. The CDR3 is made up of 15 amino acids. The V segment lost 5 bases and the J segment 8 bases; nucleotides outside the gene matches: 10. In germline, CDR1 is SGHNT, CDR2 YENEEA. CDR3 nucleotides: TGTGCCAGCAGCAGACTAGCGGAGGGCGGGTATGAGCAGTTCTTC. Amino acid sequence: CASSRLAEGGYEQFF.

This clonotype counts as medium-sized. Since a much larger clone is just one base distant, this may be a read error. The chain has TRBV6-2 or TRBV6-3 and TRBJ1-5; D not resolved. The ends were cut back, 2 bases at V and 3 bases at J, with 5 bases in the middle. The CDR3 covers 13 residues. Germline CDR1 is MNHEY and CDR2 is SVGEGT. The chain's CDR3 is CASSYRVNQPQHF. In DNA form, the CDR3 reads TGTGCCAGCAGTTACCGGGTCAATCAGCCCCAGCATTTT.

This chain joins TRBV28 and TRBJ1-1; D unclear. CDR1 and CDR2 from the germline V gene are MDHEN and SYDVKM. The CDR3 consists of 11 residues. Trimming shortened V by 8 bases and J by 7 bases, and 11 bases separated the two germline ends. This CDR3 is CASGIRIEAFF. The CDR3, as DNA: TGTGCCAGCGGTATAAGGATTGAAGCTTTCTTT.

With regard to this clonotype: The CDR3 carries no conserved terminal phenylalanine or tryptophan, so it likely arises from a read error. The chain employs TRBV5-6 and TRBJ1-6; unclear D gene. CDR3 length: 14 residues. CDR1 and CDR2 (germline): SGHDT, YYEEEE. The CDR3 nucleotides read TGTGCCAGCAGTTTGGCAGCACTGGGATCACCCCTCCACTAT. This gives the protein CASSLAALGSPLHY.

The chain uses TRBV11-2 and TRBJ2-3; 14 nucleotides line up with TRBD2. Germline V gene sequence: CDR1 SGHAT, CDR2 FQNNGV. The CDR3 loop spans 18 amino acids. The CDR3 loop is CGSNFTFGTSGSLDTQYF. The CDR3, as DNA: TGTGGAAGCAACTTCACCTTTGGGACTAGCGGGAGTTTAGATACGCAGTATTTT.

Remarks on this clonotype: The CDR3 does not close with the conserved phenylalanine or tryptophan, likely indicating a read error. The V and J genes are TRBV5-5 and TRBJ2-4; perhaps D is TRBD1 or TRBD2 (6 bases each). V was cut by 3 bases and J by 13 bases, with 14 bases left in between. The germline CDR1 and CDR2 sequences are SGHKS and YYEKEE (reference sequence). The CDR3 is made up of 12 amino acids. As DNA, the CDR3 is TGTGCCAGCAGCTCCCAGGCGGGACAACAGTACTTA. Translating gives CASSSQAGQQYL.

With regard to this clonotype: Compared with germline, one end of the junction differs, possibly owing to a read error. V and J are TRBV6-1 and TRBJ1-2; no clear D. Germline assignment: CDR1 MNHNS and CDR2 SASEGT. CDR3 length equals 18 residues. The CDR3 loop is CASSERFLVLRSNCGYTF. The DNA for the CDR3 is TGTGCCAGCAGTGAGCGGTTCCTGGTCCTTAGGTCTAACTGTGGCTACACCTTC.

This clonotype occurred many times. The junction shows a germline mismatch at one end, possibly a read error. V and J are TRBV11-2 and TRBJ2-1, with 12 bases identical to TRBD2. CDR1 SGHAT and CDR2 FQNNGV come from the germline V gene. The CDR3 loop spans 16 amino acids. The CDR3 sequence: CVSSSRLAGDFNEQFF. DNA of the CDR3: TGTGTCAGCAGCTCTCGACTAGCGGGAGATTTCAATGAGCAGTTCTTC.

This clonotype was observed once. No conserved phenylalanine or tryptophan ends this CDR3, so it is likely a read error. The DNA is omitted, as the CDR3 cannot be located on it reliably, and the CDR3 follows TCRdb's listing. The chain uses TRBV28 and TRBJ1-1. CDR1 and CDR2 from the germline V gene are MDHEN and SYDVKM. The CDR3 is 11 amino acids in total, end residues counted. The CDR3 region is CASSIRVEAFL.

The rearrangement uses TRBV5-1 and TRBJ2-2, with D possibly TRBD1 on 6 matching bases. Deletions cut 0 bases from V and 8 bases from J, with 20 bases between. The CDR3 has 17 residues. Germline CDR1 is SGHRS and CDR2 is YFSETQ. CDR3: CASSLGHRDKNIGELFF. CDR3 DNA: TGCGCCAGCAGCTTGGGGCACAGGGACAAGAACATTGGGGAGCTGTTTTTT.

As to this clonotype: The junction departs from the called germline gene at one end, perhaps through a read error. The CDR3 nucleotides read TGCGGCGTTGAAACCGGAAGGGGGATGAGGGAGACCCAGTACTTC. Its translation: CGVETGRGMRETQYF. J is TRBJ2-5 and V is TRBV29-1, with a weak D call TRBD1 (6 bases). CDR1 and CDR2 (germline): SQVTM, ANQGSEA. The CDR3 covers 15 residues. The full variable domain, rest sourced from reference TRBV29-1 and TRBJ2-5, is SAVISQKPSRDICQRGTSLTIQCQVDSQVTMMFWYRQQPGQSLTLIATANQGSEATYESGFVIDKFPISRPNLTFSTLTVSNMSPEDSSIYLCGVETGRGMRETQYFGPGTRLLVL.